A selection of T cell receptor beta chains follows, all from one sample in a study of cytomegalovirus exposure and HLA in healthy donors. This table comes from immunoSEQ multiplex PCR, and its TCRdb copy is limited to in-frame clones, with some not included. The sample lists approximately 140,000 clones; 82% were seen once. The sample was PBMCs. The receptors derive from a male donor in good health and CMV-seronegative. CDR3s include the opening cysteine and the closing phenylalanine or tryptophan. Fields, in order: J gene, D gene, V gene, clone size, CDR3 DNA, CDR3 protein. D genes are given only for firm matches. Some rows have no size entry. The others give once, few or many, or a class for an expanded clone.

TRBJ2-7 TRBD1 TRBV27 NA TGTGCCAGCAGTCCCCGGACAGGGGGCAGGGGCGAGCAGTACTTC CASSPRTGGRGEQYF
TRBJ2-7 TRBD2 TRBV7-2 NA TGTGCCAGCAGCCAGCGGTCTAGCGGGAGAATAATACCCTACGAGCAGTACTTC CASSQRSSGRIIPYEQYF
TRBJ1-2 NA TRBV6-5 NA TGTGCCAGCAGTTACGGGGCCTACAGGGATGGCTACACCTTC CASSYGAYRDGYTF
TRBJ2-1 NA TRBV25-1 NA TGTGCCAGCAGTGAATACGGGAGTGGGAATGAGCAGTTCTTC CASSEYGSGNEQFF
TRBJ2-2 TRBD2 TRBV7-8 NA TGTGCCAGCAGCCAAAGCGGGAGTGGGACCGGGGAGCTGTTTTTT CASSQSGSGTGELFF
TRBJ2-7 TRBD1 TRBV30 few TGTGCCTGGAGGGGGACAGCCCCCTACGAGCAGTACTTC CAWRGTAPYEQYF
TRBJ2-7 TRBD1 TRBV27 NA TGTGCCAGCAGTTTTTTAAGGAAGGGGGCGGCCTACGAGCAGTACTTC CASSFLRKGAAYEQYF
TRBJ2-7 NA TRBV6-5 NA TGTGCCAGCAGTCCCGGAGGGTGGAACGAGCAGTACTTC CASSPGGWNEQYF
TRBJ2-5 TRBD2 TRBV5-1 NA TGCGCCAGCAGCTTGGGACTAGCGGGAGGGGTAGAGACCCAGTACTTC CASSLGLAGGVETQYF
TRBJ2-3 NA TRBV6-5 NA TGTGCCAGCAGTTATGTCGAGCGGTCAGATACGCAGTATTTT CASSYVERSDTQYF
TRBJ1-1 NA TRBV9 NA TGTGCCAGCAGCGCAGGCGCGATGATGAGCACTGAAGCTTTCTTT CASSAGAMMSTEAFF
TRBJ1-5 NA TRBV30 NA TGTGCCTGGAGCCCCGGGGGGGGTCAGCCCCAGCATTTT CAWSPGGGQPQHF
TRBJ2-5 TRBD1 TRBV2 NA TGTGCCAGCAGGGGGACAGGGAGGGAGACCCAGTACTTC CASRGTGRETQYF
TRBJ2-7 TRBD1 TRBV19 NA TGTGCCAGTGGTATCCGGGACAGCCTACTCAACGAGCAGTACTTC CASGIRDSLLNEQYF
TRBJ2-7 TRBD1 TRBV19 NA TGTGCCAGCCGGGACAGGGGCCACGAGCAGTACTTC CASRDRGHEQYF
TRBJ2-6 NA TRBV5-1 NA TGCGCCAGCAGCTACTATTATACAGGGCGAGGGGCCAACGTCCTGACTTTC CASSYYYTGRGANVLTF
TRBJ2-7 TRBD2 TRBV29-1 few TGCAGCGTTGAAGAAGGGGGGCCGGGACTAGCGGGGTTCCAGGGCGAGCAGTACTTC CSVEEGGPGLAGFQGEQYF
TRBJ2-5 TRBD2 TRBV7-3 few TGTGCCAGCAGCTTTGGTAGCGGGAAAGAGACCCAGTACTTC CASSFGSGKETQYF
TRBJ1-1 TRBD1 TRBV7-9 NA TGTGCCAGCAGTGTGCAGGGGGCCACTGAAGCTTTCTTT CASSVQGATEAFF
TRBJ2-3 NA TRBV5-1 few TGCGCCAGCAGCCGACTAGGGGCCCTCGGCACAGATACGCAGTATTTT CASSRLGALGTDTQYF
TRBJ2-1 TRBD2 TRBV7-6 few TGTGCCAGCAGCGTTACTAGCGGACCCTACAATGAGCAGTTCTTC CASSVTSGPYNEQFF
TRBJ2-5 NA TRBV15 NA TGTGCCACCAGCCTTACGGTCCAAGAGACCCAGTACTTC CATSLTVQETQYF
TRBJ2-7 NA TRBV7-9 NA TGTGCCAGCAGCTTCGTATACGAGCAGTACTTC CASSFVYEQYF
TRBJ1-2 NA TRBV2 NA TGTGCCAGCAGTTTATCCAGTTCGTATGGCTACACCTTC CASSLSSSYGYTF
TRBJ1-5 NA TRBV2 once TGTGCCAGCAGTGTGGACAGCAGCAATCAGCCCCAGCATTTT CASSVDSSNQPQHF
TRBJ2-1 TRBD2 TRBV5-4 NA TGTGCCAGCAGCCCCTGGACTAGCGGGAGTGCGTCCTACAATGAGCAGTTCTTC CASSPWTSGSASYNEQFF
TRBJ2-3 TRBD2 TRBV6-5 once TGTGCCAGCAGTCCGCGGACTAGCATCACAGATACGCAGTATTTT CASSPRTSITDTQYF
TRBJ2-1 NA TRBV6-6 NA TGTGCCAGCTCCCCAGATCCGGGTGAGCAGTTCTTC CASSPDPGEQFF
TRBJ2-5 NA TRBV27 NA TGTGCCAGCAGTTTAGTGGGGGGACTGGAGACCCAGTACTTC CASSLVGGLETQYF
TRBJ2-7 TRBD2 TRBV6-5 NA TGTGCCAGCAGTCCGCTTGCGGGAGGCTCCTACGAGCAGTACTTC CASSPLAGGSYEQYF
TRBJ1-1 NA TRBV5-6 NA TGTGCCAGCAGCCCACCTTGGGGCACCCGAAACACTGAAGCTTTCTTT CASSPPWGTRNTEAFF
TRBJ1-5 NA TRBV9 few TGTGCCAGCAGCGTAAGGTGGGACAACGAGTGGAGCAATCAGCCCCAGCATTTT CASSVRWDNEWSNQPQHF
TRBJ2-7 NA TRBV7-9 NA TGTGCCAGCAGCTTGTTAGCGCCTTACGAGCAGTACTTC CASSLLAPYEQYF
TRBJ2-5 TRBD2 TRBV2 NA TGTGCCAGCAGGTGGCTAGCGGGACGGCAAGAGACCCAGTACTTC CASRWLAGRQETQYF
TRBJ2-5 TRBD1 TRBV7-2 NA TGTGCCAGCAGCTCACCGGGACAGGGCCTCGAGACCCAGTACTTC CASSSPGQGLETQYF
TRBJ2-3 NA TRBV7-6 NA TGTGCCAGCAGCCAGGTGGCGGAGGGAGCAGATACGCAGTATTTT CASSQVAEGADTQYF
TRBJ2-2 NA TRBV7-2 NA TGTGCCAGCAGCGTAACGAACACCGGGGAGCTGTTTTTT CASSVTNTGELFF
TRBJ2-7 NA TRBV7-2 NA TGTGCCAGCAGCTTAGGCAGGGACGAGCAGTACTTC CASSLGRDEQYF
TRBJ1-5 TRBD1 TRBV6-6 NA TGTGCCAGCAGTATGGACAGGGGGTATGTTGGTCAGCCCCAGCATTTT CASSMDRGYVGQPQHF
TRBJ1-3 NA TRBV15 NA TGTGCCACCAGCAGAGATACAGGGTTAACTGGAAACACCATATATTTT CATSRDTGLTGNTIYF
TRBJ2-7 NA TRBV30 NA TGTGCCTGGAGTACTCCCTCGCTTGGCGAGCAGTACTTC CAWSTPSLGEQYF
TRBJ2-5 TRBD2 TRBV4-3 NA TGCGCCAGCAGCCCCGGGACTAGCGGGGCCGGGGAGACCCAGTACTTC CASSPGTSGAGETQYF